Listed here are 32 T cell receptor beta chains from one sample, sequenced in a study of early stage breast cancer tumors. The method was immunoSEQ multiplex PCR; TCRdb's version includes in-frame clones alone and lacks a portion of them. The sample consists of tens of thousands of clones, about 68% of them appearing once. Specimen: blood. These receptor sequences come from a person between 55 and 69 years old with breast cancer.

The CDR3, as DNA: TGCAGCGTACCGAGCGGGAGTGCTCCCCCTAGCACAGATACGCAGTATTTT. Its translation: CSVPSGSAPPSTDTQYF. The J gene is TRBJ2-3, the V gene TRBV29-1, with 8 bases lining up with TRBD2. V trimming: 6 bases; J trimming: 0 bases; junction bases outside the gene matches: 14. CDR1 is SQVTM and CDR2 is ANQGSEA in the germline V gene. CDR3 length: 17 amino acids.

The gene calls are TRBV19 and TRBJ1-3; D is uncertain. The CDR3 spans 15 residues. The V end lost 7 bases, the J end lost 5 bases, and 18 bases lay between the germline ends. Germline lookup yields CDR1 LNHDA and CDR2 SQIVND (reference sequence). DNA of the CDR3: TGTGCCAGTACCCCCTGGGCGGGGAATCGAAACACCATATATTTT. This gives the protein CASTPWAGNRNTIYF.

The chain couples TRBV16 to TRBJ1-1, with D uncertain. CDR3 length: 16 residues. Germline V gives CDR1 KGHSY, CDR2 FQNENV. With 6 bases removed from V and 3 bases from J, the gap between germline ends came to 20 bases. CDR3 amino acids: CASSLKQTFGDTEAFF. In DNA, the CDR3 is TGTGCCAGCAGTTTAAAGCAGACCTTCGGGGACACTGAAGCTTTCTTT. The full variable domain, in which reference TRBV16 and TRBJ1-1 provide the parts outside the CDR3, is GEEVAQTPKHLVRGEGQKAKLYCAPIKGHSYVFWYQQVLKNEFKFLISFQNENVFDETGMPKERFSAKCLPNSPCSLEIQATKLEDSAVYFCASSLKQTFGDTEAFFGQGTRLTVV.

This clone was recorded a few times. Here the CDR3 DNA reads TGTGCCAGCCCATTCTCTCGGGAGTATGGCTACACCTTC. This codes for CASPFSREYGYTF. The rearrangement uses TRBV6-4 and TRBJ1-2; no reliable D call. Germline loops: CDR1 MRHNA, CDR2 SNTAGT. The CDR3 is 13 amino acids. V was clipped by 8 bases and J by 5 bases, with 15 bases between them.

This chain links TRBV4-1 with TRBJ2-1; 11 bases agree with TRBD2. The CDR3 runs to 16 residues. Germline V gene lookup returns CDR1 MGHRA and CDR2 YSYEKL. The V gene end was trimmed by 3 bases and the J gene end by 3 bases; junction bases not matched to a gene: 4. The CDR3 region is CASSHFGTSGYNEQFF. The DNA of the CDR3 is TGCGCCAGCAGCCATTTTGGGACTAGCGGCTACAATGAGCAGTTCTTC.

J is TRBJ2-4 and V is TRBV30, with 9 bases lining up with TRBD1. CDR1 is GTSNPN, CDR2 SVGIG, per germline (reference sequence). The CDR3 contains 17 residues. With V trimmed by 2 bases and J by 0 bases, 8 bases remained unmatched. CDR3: CAWSPQGQGLAKNIQYF. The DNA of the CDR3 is TGTGCCTGGAGTCCCCAAGGACAGGGGCTAGCCAAAAACATTCAGTACTTC.

The DNA of the CDR3 is TGTGCCAGCAGTTCGCCAGCAGACACCGGGGAGCTGTTTTTT. Translating gives CASSSPADTGELFF. The gene calls are TRBV6-5 and TRBJ2-2; the D is unclear. The V end lost 4 bases, the J end lost 3 bases, and 9 bases lay between the germline ends. This CDR3 spans 14 amino acids. Germline V CDR1 and CDR2: MNHEY, SVGAGI.

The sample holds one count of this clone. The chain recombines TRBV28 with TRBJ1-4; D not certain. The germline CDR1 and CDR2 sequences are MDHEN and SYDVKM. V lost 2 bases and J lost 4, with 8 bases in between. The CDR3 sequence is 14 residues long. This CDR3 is CASSLLASNEKLFF. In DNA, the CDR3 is TGTGCCAGCAGTTTACTGGCAAGTAATGAAAAACTGTTTTTT.

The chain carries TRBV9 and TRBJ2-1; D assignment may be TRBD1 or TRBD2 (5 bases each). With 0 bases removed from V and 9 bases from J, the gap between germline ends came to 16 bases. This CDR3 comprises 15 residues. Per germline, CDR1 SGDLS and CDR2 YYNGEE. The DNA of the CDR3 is TGTGCCAGCAGCGTAGACAGGACTTTGCACGGTGAGCAGTTCTTC. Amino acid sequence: CASSVDRTLHGEQFF.

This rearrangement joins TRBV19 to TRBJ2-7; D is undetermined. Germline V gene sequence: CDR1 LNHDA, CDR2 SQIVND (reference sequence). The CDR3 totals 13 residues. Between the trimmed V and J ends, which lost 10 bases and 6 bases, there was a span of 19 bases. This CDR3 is CATAWSPTTEQYF. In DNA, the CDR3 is TGTGCCACCGCCTGGAGCCCGACGACCGAGCAGTACTTC. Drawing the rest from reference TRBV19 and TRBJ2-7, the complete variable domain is DGGITQSPKYLFRKEGQNVTLSCEQNLNHDAMYWYRQDPGQGLRLIYYSQIVNDFQKGDIAEGYSVSREKKESFPLTVTSAQKNPTAFYLCATAWSPTTEQYFGPGTRLTVT.

The CDR3: CASPGPEQGGGGGEPQHF. CDR3 in DNA: TGTGCCAGCCCCGGGCCCGAACAGGGCGGAGGAGGAGGGGAGCCCCAGCATTTT. The chain employs TRBV27 and TRBJ1-5; TRBD1 is a possible D gene (6 bases). Germline CDR1 MNHEY, CDR2 SMNVEV (reference sequence). The CDR3 is 18 residues long. The ends were cut back, 8 bases at V and 8 bases at J, with 31 bases in the middle.

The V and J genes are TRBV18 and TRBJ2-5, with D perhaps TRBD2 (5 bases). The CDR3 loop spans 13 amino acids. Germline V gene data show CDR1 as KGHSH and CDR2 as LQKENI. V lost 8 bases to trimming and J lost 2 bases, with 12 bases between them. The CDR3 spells CASRLGLQETQYF. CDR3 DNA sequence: TGTGCCAGCCGCCTTGGACTGCAAGAGACCCAGTACTTC. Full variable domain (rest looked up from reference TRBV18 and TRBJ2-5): NAGVMQNPRHLVRRRGQEARLRCSPMKGHSHVYWYRQLPEEGLKFMVYLQKENIIDESGMPKERFSAEFPKEGPSILRIQQVVRGDSAAYFCASRLGLQETQYFGPGTRLLVL.

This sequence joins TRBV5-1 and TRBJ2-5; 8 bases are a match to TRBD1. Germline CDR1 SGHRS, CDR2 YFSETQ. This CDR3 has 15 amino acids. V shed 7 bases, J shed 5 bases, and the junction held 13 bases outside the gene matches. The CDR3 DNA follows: TGCGCCAGCCGAGGTCCGGCAGGGGGCGCGGAGACCCAGTACTTC. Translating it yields CASRGPAGGAETQYF.

CDR3 amino acids: CAIQMGIGTEAFF. The CDR3 coding sequence is TGTGCCATCCAGATGGGAATCGGCACTGAAGCTTTCTTT. V gene TRBV10-3 combines with J gene TRBJ1-1; no clear D gene. With 8 bases removed from V and 4 bases from J, the gap between germline ends came to 14 bases. The germline CDR1 and CDR2 sequences are ENHRY and SYGVKD. The CDR3 has 13 amino acids.

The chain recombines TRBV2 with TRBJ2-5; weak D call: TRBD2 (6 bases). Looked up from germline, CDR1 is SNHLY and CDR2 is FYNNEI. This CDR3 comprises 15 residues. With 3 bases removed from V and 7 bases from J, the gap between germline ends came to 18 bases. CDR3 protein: CASSEGGAPRGTQYF. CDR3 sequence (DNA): TGTGCCAGCAGTGAGGGAGGTGCCCCGAGGGGGACCCAGTACTTC.

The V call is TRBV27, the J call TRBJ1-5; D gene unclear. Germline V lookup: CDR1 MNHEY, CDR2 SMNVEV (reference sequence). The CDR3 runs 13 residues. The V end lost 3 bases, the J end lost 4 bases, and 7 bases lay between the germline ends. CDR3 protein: CASSLVENQPQHF. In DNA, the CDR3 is TGTGCCAGCAGTTTGGTAGAAAATCAGCCCCAGCATTTT.

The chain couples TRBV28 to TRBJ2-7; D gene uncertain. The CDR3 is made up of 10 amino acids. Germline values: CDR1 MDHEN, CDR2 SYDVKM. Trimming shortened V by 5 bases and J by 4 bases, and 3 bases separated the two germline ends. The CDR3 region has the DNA TGTGCCAGCAGTACTTACGAGCAGTACTTC. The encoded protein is CASSTYEQYF. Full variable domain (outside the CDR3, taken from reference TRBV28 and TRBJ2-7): DVKVTQSSRYLVKRTGEKVFLECVQDMDHENMFWYRQDPGLGLRLIYFSYDVKMKEKGDIPEGYSVSREKKERFSLILESASTNQTSMYLCASSTYEQYFGPGTRLTVT.

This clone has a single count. CDR3 sequence reads: CASSQSLGTSGGQETQYF. CDR3 DNA sequence: TGCGCCAGCAGCCAATCGCTTGGGACTAGCGGGGGGCAAGAGACCCAGTACTTC. This chain connects TRBV4-1 to TRBJ2-5, with 15 nucleotides matching TRBD2. CDR1 is MGHRA and CDR2 is YSYEKL in the germline V gene. The CDR3 is 18 amino acids. Unmatched junction bases numbered 6, after V lost 2 bases and J lost 2 bases.

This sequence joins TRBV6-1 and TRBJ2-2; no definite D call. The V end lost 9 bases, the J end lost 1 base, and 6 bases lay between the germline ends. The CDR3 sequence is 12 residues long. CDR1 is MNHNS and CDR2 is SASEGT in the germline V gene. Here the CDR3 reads CASPGNTGELFF. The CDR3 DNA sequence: TGTGCCAGTCCAGGGAACACCGGGGAGCTGTTTTTT.

The CDR3 protein is CASSSRGTSSYNEQFF. The CDR3 DNA is TGTGCCAGCAGCTCCCGGGGGACGAGCTCCTACAATGAGCAGTTCTTC. The chain carries TRBV7-2 and TRBJ2-1, with D perhaps matching TRBD2 (6 bases). Germline V gene lookup returns CDR1 SGHTA and CDR2 FQGNSA. This CDR3 is built from 16 residues. Trimming shortened V by 4 bases and J by 0 bases, and 13 bases separated the two germline ends.

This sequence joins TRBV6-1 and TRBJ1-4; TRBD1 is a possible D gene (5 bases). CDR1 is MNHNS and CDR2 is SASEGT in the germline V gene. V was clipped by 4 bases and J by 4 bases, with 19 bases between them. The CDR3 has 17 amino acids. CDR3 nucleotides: TGTGCCAGCAGTGGCCAGAGTGGGGGACCGAATAATGAAAAACTGTTTTTT. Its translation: CASSGQSGGPNNEKLFF.

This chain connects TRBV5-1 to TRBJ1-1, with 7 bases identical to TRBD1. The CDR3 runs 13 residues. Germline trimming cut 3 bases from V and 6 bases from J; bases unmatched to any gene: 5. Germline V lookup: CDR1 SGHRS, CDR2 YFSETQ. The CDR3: CASSSGGYAEAFF. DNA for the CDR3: TGCGCCAGCAGCTCAGGGGGTTACGCTGAAGCTTTCTTT.

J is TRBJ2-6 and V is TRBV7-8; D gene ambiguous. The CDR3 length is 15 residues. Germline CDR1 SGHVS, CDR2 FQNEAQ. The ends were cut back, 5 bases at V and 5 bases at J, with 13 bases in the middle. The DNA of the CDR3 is TGTGCCAGCAGCCGAGATGACCTCAGGGCCAACGTCCTGACTTTC. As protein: CASSRDDLRANVLTF.

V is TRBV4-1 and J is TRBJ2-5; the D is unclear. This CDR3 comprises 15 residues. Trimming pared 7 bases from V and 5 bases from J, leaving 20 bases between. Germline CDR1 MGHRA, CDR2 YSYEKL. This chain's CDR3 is CASNADSTVGETQYF. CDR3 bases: TGCGCCAGCAACGCCGACTCTACCGTGGGTGAGACCCAGTACTTC.

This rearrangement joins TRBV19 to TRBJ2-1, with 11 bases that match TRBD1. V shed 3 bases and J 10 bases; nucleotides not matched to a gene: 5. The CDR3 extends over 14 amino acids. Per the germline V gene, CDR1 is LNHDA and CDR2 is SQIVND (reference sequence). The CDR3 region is CASSIRGQGDEQFF. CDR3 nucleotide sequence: TGTGCCAGTAGTATCCGGGGACAGGGGGACGAGCAGTTCTTC.

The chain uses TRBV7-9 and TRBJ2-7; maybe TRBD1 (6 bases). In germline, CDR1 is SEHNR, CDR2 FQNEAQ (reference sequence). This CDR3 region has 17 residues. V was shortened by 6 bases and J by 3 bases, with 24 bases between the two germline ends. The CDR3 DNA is TGTGCCAGCAGTGGCCGGCCCGGACAGTCCCTTAACTACGAGCAGTACTTC. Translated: CASSGRPGQSLNYEQYF.

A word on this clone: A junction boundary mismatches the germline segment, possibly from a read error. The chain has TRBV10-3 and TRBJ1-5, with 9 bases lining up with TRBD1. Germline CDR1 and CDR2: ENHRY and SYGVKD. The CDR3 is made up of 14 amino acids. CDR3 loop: CAISADRGKQPQHF. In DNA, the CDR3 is TGTGCCATCAGTGCGGACAGGGGCAAGCAGCCCCAGCATTTT.

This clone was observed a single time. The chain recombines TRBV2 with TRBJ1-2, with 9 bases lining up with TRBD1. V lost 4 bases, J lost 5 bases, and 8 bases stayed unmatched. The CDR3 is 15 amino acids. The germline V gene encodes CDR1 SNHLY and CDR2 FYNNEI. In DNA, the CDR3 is TGTGCCAGCAGTGGGTCCCGGGACAGGGAATATGGCTACACCTTC. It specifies CASSGSRDREYGYTF.

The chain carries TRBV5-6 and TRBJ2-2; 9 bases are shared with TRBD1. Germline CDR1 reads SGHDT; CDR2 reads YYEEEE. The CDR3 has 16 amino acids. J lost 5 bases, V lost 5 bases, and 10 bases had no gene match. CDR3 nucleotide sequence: TGTGCCAGCAGATTATATCGGGACAGGGTGACCGGGGAGCTGTTTTTT. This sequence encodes CASRLYRDRVTGELFF.

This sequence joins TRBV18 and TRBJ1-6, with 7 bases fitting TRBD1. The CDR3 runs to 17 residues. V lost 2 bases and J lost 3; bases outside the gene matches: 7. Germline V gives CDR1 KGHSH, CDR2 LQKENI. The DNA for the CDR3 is TGTGCCAGCTCACCATTTTTTACAGGGGACTATAATTCACCCCTCCACTTT. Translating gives CASSPFFTGDYNSPLHF.

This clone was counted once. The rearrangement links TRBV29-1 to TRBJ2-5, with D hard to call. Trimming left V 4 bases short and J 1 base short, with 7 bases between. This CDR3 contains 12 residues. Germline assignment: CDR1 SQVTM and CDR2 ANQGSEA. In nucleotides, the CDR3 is TGCAGCGTTGTTCTTGGCCAAGAGACCCAGTACTTC. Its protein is CSVVLGQETQYF.

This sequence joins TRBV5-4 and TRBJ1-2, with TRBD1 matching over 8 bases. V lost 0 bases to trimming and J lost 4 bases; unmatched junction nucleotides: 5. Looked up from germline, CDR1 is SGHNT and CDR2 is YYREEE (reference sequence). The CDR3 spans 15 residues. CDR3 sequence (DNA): TGTGCCAGCAGCTTGGCGGGGACAGGCGGCTATGGCTACACCTTC. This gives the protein CASSLAGTGGYGYTF.